This T cell receptor beta chain was recorded in a study of T-cell memory formation after mild COVID-19. Study background: Most TCR clusters belonged to a single donor.

Worth noting for this clonotype: The target antigen is unknown.

This CDR3 contains 14 residues. V gave up 6 bases and J gave up 8 bases; unmatched junction bases: 9. The 5'RACE method, run with constant-segment primers, produced TCR alpha and TCR beta cDNA libraries (carrying sample barcodes and UMIs). TCRdb reprocessed the 5' RACE reads with MiXCR, giving one entry per CDR3 protein. The sample holds some 130,000 distinct CDR3 sequences, about a sixth seen once. Overall study findings and caveats: Clones shrinking from day 15 to 85 showed even CD4/CD8 mixes; later expanders tilted CD4+. Pre-infection memory harbored some responding clones, suggesting cross-reactive memory joined.

Material for sequencing was PBMCs or a T cell subset sorted from them (not recorded which). This chain connects TRBV12-3 or TRBV12-4 to TRBJ2-1; TRBD2 aligns across 8 bases. The clonotype was recovered from a man aged 18-30 years who had mild COVID-19 (a few samples of this study predate the infection). Cell type and time point are not known. The CDR3 nucleotides read TGTGCCAGCAGCAGGATTAGCGGGGTGGATGAGCAGTTCTTC. It translates to CASSRISGVDEQFF.